The sequence of this T cell receptor beta chain was determined in a study of shared clonotypes between healthy human individuals. On this clone itself: The antigen remains unidentified.

Only in-frame clones appear in the TCRdb table, and some are missing; sequencing was by immunoSEQ multiplex PCR. The table lists 2 million or so clones, about 95% of them singletons. Study observations and caveats: Tissue TCR repertoires likely differ from these blood-only repertoires. What rarefaction showed was incomplete sorted-subset sequencing despite large depth.

Germline V CDR1 and CDR2: MGHDK, SYGVNS. Trimming stripped 2 bases from V and 7 bases from J, with 11 bases between. This CDR3 spans 13 amino acids. This sequence was found in a man aged 18 to 29 in good health. The sample was naive CD4+ T cells sorted from blood. Noted subset: CD45RA+ positively selected. This sequence joins TRBV25-1 and TRBJ2-5; D remains ambiguous. CDR3 sequence reads: CASSEKLFRTQYF. CDR3 nucleotides: TGTGCCAGCAGTGAAAAGCTGTTCCGGACCCAGTACTTC. The full variable domain, rest sourced from reference TRBV25-1 and TRBJ2-5, is EADIYQTPRYLVIGTGKKITLECSQTMGHDKMYWYQQDPGMELHLIHYSYGVNSTEKGDLSSESTVSRIRTEHFPLTLESARPSHTSQYLCASSEKLFRTQYFGPGTRLLVL.